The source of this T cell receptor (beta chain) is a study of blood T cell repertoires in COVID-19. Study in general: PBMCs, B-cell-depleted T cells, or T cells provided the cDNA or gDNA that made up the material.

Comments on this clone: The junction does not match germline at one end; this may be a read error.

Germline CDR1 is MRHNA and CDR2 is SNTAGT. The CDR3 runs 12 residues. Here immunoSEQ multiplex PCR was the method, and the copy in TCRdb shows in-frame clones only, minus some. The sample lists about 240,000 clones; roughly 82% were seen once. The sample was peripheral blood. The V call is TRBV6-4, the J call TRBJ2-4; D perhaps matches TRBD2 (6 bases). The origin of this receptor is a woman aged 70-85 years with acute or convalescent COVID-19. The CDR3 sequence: CASSDSAGRRVF. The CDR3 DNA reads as TGTGCCAGCAGTGACTCGGCGGGACGTAGGGTCTTC.